The 24 T cell receptor beta chains reported below all come from one sample, sequenced in a study of cytomegalovirus exposure and HLA in healthy donors (dated by TCRdb to 2015 to 2018). Receptors were amplified or captured by the immunoSEQ multiplex PCR assay. A mixture of 60 forward primers for TCR Vbeta segments and 13 reverse primers for TCR Jbeta segments was used in the multiplex PCR. In its TCRdb copy, this immuneACCESS table keeps in-frame sequences only and misses some clones. Where compared with another copy, unresolved V genes explain less than half of these, and the others have no known cause. The sample contains 90,000 to 95,000 clones, 78% of them found a single time. 4.4% of the sample belongs to the ten largest clones. The sequenced sample was PBMCs. The receptors here all came from a male donor in good health and CMV-seropositive.

CDR3 bases: TGTGCCAGCAGCTACCAGGGCGGAGCTAACTATGGCTACACCTTC. This gives the protein CASSYQGGANYGYTF. The rearrangement uses TRBV28 and TRBJ1-2, with D possibly being TRBD1 (5 bases). Germline CDR1 and CDR2: MDHEN and SYDVKM. CDR3 length: 15 residues. Trimming pared 6 bases from V and 0 bases from J, leaving 14 bases between.

The V and J genes are TRBV28 and TRBJ2-1; D might be TRBD1 (6 bases). Germline V gene data show CDR1 as MDHEN and CDR2 as SYDVKM. This CDR3 has 13 amino acids. DNA for the CDR3: TGTACTTGCCAGGGGATCTCCTACAATGAGCAGTTCTTC. It translates to CTCQGISYNEQFF.

This clone was seen a handful of times. Written as DNA, the CDR3 is TGTGCCAGCAGCCCAGGAGGGGCAGGGGGCTACGAGCAGTACTTC. Translated: CASSPGGAGGYEQYF. This rearrangement joins TRBV6-5 to TRBJ2-7; TRBD1 might be the D (7 bases). Germline CDR1 and CDR2: MNHEY and SVGAGI. V lost 6 bases to trimming and J lost 3 bases, with 18 bases between them. This CDR3 has 15 amino acids.

This rearrangement joins TRBV27 to TRBJ2-7, with D perhaps matching TRBD2 (6 bases). CDR3 length: 14 residues. The V and J ends lost 4 bases and 0 bases respectively, with 10 bases between them. Germline assignment: CDR1 MNHEY and CDR2 SMNVEV (reference sequence). DNA for the CDR3: TGTGCCAGCAGTTGGGGACTTACCTCCTACGAGCAGTACTTC. This sequence encodes CASSWGLTSYEQYF.

The rearrangement uses TRBV5-6 and TRBJ2-3; D remains unclear. Germline V gene lookup returns CDR1 SGHDT and CDR2 YYEEEE. The ends were cut back, 0 bases at V and 3 bases at J, with 5 bases in the middle. This CDR3 comprises 13 residues. The CDR3 DNA reads as TGTGCCAGCAGCTTGGGGGCAACAGATACGCAGTATTTT. It encodes CASSLGATDTQYF.

The chain carries TRBV27 and TRBJ2-1; D gene ambiguous. CDR1 and CDR2 (germline): MNHEY, SMNVEV (reference sequence). The ends were cut back, 3 bases at V and 4 bases at J, with 13 bases in the middle. There are 15 residues in the CDR3. This CDR3 reads CASSFVLGMYNEQFF. CDR3 in DNA: TGTGCCAGCAGTTTTGTCCTAGGAATGTACAATGAGCAGTTCTTC.

The chain employs TRBV28 and TRBJ1-5; 8 positions agree with TRBD1. Germline CDR1 reads MDHEN; CDR2 reads SYDVKM. After removal of 6 bases from V and 6 bases from J, the junction contained 7 bases not matched to a gene. This CDR3 is 14 amino acids long. The CDR3 DNA reads as TGTGCCAGCAGCCCTGGACAGGGATTTCAGCCCCAGCATTTT. Amino acids: CASSPGQGFQPQHF. The complete variable domain, with remaining parts taken from reference TRBV28 and TRBJ1-5, reads DVKVTQSSRYLVKRTGEKVFLECVQDMDHENMFWYRQDPGLGLRLIYFSYDVKMKEKGDIPEGYSVSREKKERFSLILESASTNQTSMYLCASSPGQGFQPQHFGDGTRLSIL.

This chain uses TRBV6-6 with TRBJ1-2; D unclear. Trimming cost V 6 bases and J 5 bases, with 16 bases left between them. The CDR3 consists of 14 residues. Germline V gene data show CDR1 as MNHNY and CDR2 as SVGAGI (reference sequence). CDR3 amino acids: CASRSSGRSYGYTF. The CDR3 DNA reads TGTGCCAGCAGGAGCTCCGGTCGGTCATATGGCTACACCTTC.

The genes are TRBV28 and TRBJ2-7, with a weak D call TRBD2 (5 bases). There are 14 residues in the CDR3. The germline CDR1 and CDR2 sequences are MDHEN and SYDVKM. V was pared by 6 bases and J by 2 bases, with 14 bases between. Here the CDR3 reads CASRPSGLPYEQYF. CDR3 coding DNA: TGTGCCAGCAGACCCAGCGGACTCCCCTACGAGCAGTACTTC.

The table lists this clone with a count of one. The chain uses TRBV7-6 and TRBJ2-2, with 9 positions matching TRBD2. J gave up 6 bases and V 3 bases, and 11 bases lay outside the gene matches. CDR1 is SGHVS, CDR2 FNYEAQ, per germline. This CDR3 has 17 residues. The CDR3 is CASSFYAGGAEAGELFF. CDR3 in DNA: TGTGCCAGCAGCTTCTACGCGGGGGGGGCTGAAGCCGGGGAGCTGTTTTTT.

The J gene is TRBJ2-1, the V gene TRBV5-1; 11 bases fit TRBD2. The CDR3 runs 15 residues. J lost 9 bases, V lost 3 bases, and 8 bases had no gene match. Germline CDR1 is SGHRS and CDR2 is YFSETQ. The CDR3 loop reads CASSWGTSGGGEQFF. The CDR3 DNA sequence: TGCGCCAGCAGCTGGGGGACTAGCGGTGGGGGTGAGCAGTTCTTC.

This chain connects TRBV5-1 to TRBJ2-1, with TRBD2 identical over 10 bases. Per germline, CDR1 SGHRS and CDR2 YFSETQ. The CDR3 spans 14 residues. The trim removed 7 bases at V and 3 bases at J, leaving 4 bases unmatched. For the CDR3, the DNA is TGCGCCAGCGTCGCTAGCGGGGGCTACAATGAGCAGTTCTTC. It yields the protein CASVASGGYNEQFF.

This chain links TRBV5-1 with TRBJ2-5; 7 bases match TRBD2. The J segment lost 10 bases and the V segment lost 4 bases, leaving 13 bases of the junction unmatched. The CDR3 extends over 14 amino acids. CDR1 and CDR2 (germline): SGHRS, YFSETQ. The CDR3 DNA follows: TGCGCCAGCAGCCCGGAACCGGGACTAAAGGACCAGTACTTC. Its translation: CASSPEPGLKDQYF.

The chain carries TRBV6-5 and TRBJ2-7; 11 nucleotides line up with TRBD1. Germline assignment: CDR1 MNHEY and CDR2 SVGAGI. The CDR3 runs to 15 residues. The junction had 6 bases not matched to a gene; V was cut back by 2 bases and J by 6 bases. The chain's CDR3 is CASSYLGQGASEQYF. CDR3 DNA: TGTGCCAGCAGTTACCTCGGACAGGGGGCTAGCGAGCAGTACTTC.

V is TRBV9 and J is TRBJ1-3; 10 positions agree with TRBD1. Germline CDR1 is SGDLS and CDR2 is YYNGEE. CDR3 length: 16 amino acids. Trimming at V came to 3 bases and at J to 1 base, leaving 4 bases not matched to a gene. CDR3 residues: CASSEWDRGSGNTIYF. CDR3 nucleotide sequence: TGTGCCAGCAGCGAATGGGACAGGGGTTCTGGAAACACCATATATTTT. Full variable domain (rest looked up from reference TRBV9 and TRBJ1-3): DSGVTQTPKHLITATGQRVTLRCSPRSGDLSVYWYQQSLDQGLQFLIQYYNGEERAKGNILERFSAQQFPDLHSELNLSSLELGDSALYFCASSEWDRGSGNTIYFGEGSWLTVV.

The genes are TRBV30 and TRBJ1-1; a possible D gene is TRBD1 (6 bases). V was clipped by 3 bases and J by 0 bases, with 14 bases between them. This CDR3 spans 15 amino acids. Germline lookup yields CDR1 GTSNPN and CDR2 SVGIG (reference sequence). The CDR3 DNA reads as TGTGCCTGGAGACATAAGACAGGCCTGAACACTGAAGCTTTCTTT. This codes for CAWRHKTGLNTEAFF.

The V gene is TRBV5-1, the J gene TRBJ2-5, with D possibly matching TRBD1 (6 bases). The CDR3 has 16 amino acids. Trimming removed 0 bases from V and 3 bases from J, with 15 bases in between. From germline, CDR1 is SGHRS and CDR2 YFSETQ. The CDR3 DNA follows: TGCGCCAGCAGCTTGGTTTTGGGGGCTCGGGAAGAGACCCAGTACTTC. The encoded protein is CASSLVLGAREETQYF.

CDR3 nucleotide sequence: TGTGCCAGCAGCCCTGACAGGGGGCACCTATACAATGAGCAGTTCTTC. Amino acid sequence: CASSPDRGHLYNEQFF. V is TRBV7-6 and J is TRBJ2-1, with 10 nucleotides matching TRBD1. V shed 5 bases, J shed 4 bases, and the junction held 8 bases outside the gene matches. The CDR3 contains 16 residues. From germline, CDR1 is SGHVS and CDR2 FNYEAQ.

This clone was seen just once. The V call is TRBV18, the J call TRBJ2-7, with a possible D match to TRBD2 (5 bases). Looked up from germline, CDR1 is KGHSH and CDR2 is LQKENI. V was cut by 5 bases and J by 0 bases, with 17 bases left in between. The CDR3 contains 16 residues. The CDR3 coding sequence is TGTGCCAGCTCAAGCGTACGGGGATTCGGCTCCTACGAGCAGTACTTC. Amino acid sequence: CASSSVRGFGSYEQYF.

This sequence joins TRBV30 and TRBJ1-2; D perhaps matches TRBD1 (6 bases). The germline V gene encodes CDR1 GTSNPN and CDR2 SVGIG (reference sequence). Trimming removed 0 bases at V and 4 bases at J, with 12 bases between. This CDR3 comprises 14 residues. In nucleotides, the CDR3 is TGTGCCTGGAGTGTACGTCGGGGGGCCTATGGCTACACCTTC. As protein: CAWSVRRGAYGYTF.

V is TRBV6-6 and J is TRBJ1-1; the D is unclear. Germline V gene sequence: CDR1 MNHNY, CDR2 SVGAGI (reference sequence). The CDR3 is 14 residues long. V lost 0 bases and J 1 base, leaving 6 bases between the germline ends. CDR3 protein: CASSYSRGNTEAFF. The CDR3 region has the DNA TGTGCCAGCAGTTACTCGAGAGGGAACACTGAAGCTTTCTTT.

This rearrangement joins TRBV7-7 to TRBJ2-2, with D possibly TRBD2 on 6 matching bases. The V end was cut by 5 bases, the J end by 6 bases, with 16 bases between. The CDR3 is made up of 15 amino acids. Germline V gene data show CDR1 as SSHAT and CDR2 as FNYEAQ (reference sequence). The CDR3 DNA reads as TGTGCCAGCAGCCCATTAACTAGCTCCGCCGGGGAGCTGTTTTTT. It yields the protein CASSPLTSSAGELFF.

The chain uses TRBV6-1 and TRBJ2-1; 9 bases match TRBD1. After removal of 2 bases from V and 1 base from J, the junction contained 9 bases not matched to a gene. CDR1 is MNHNS and CDR2 is SASEGT in the germline V gene. The CDR3 length is 18 residues. Here the CDR3 DNA reads TGTGCCAGCAGTGAAATCCCGGGACAGGGCTTATCCTACAATGAGCAGTTCTTC. This gives the protein CASSEIPGQGLSYNEQFF.

This clone was seen many times. The V and J genes are TRBV5-3 and TRBJ1-4, with 7 bases identical to TRBD1. TRBV5-3 is annotated as an ORF whose role is uncertain. The length of the CDR3 is 13 residues. V shed 0 bases and J 8 bases; nucleotides not matched to a gene: 1. The CDR3, as DNA: TGTGCCAGAAGCTTGGACAGGGGAGAAAAACTGTTTTTT. Translated, it gives CARSLDRGEKLFF.